This T cell receptor (beta chain) is from a study of graft-versus-host responses after intestinal transplantation. The wider study: Each recipient received a multivisceral, liver-intestinal, or isolated intestinal graft. Each recipient received anti-thymocyte globulin induction, then tacrolimus and steroids for about 3 years.

Concerning this clone itself: Its antigen remains unknown.

Assay: immunoSEQ multiplex PCR; the TCRdb copy retains only in-frame clones and omits some. The data hold more than 95,000 clones, with more than 85% observed a single time. From germline, CDR1 is SGHVS and CDR2 FNYEAQ. The V gene end was trimmed by 0 bases and the J gene end by 2 bases; junction bases not matched to a gene: 12. This CDR3 spans 19 amino acids. Regarding the study as a whole: In recipient marrow, GvH clones were found, and some appeared first in ileum or blood.

The chain carries TRBV7-6 and TRBJ2-5; 10 bases are a match to TRBD2. The material sequenced was unstimulated CD8+ T cells sorted from spleen or lymph node cells, taken before intestinal transplant. This receptor was identified in a human donor who received an intestinal transplant. The CDR3 nucleotides are TGTGCCAGCAGCTTAGCAAAGGTAGCGGGGGGCAGACTACAAGAGACCCAGTACTTC. This gives the protein CASSLAKVAGGRLQETQYF. Full variable domain (rest looked up from reference TRBV7-6 and TRBJ2-5): GAGVSQSPRYKVTKRGQDVALRCDPISGHVSLYWYRQALGQGPEFLTYFNYEAQQDKSGLPNDRFSAERPEGSISTLTIQRTEQRDSAMYRCASSLAKVAGGRLQETQYFGPGTRLLVL.